This T cell receptor (beta chain) appears in the sequencing data of a study of vaccination and CD4 T cells after COVID-19. Study-wide context: The study collected post-vaccine samples a median around 70 days after dose two, with a range of 14 to 241. Stimulation used overlapping spike peptides from SARS-CoV-2, HCoV-NL63, HCoV-OC43 and HCoV-229E. Findings of the study overall: SARS-CoV-2-reactive clonotypes rose nonsignificantly, with the median going from approximately 21 to 38.

The Oncomine TCR Beta short-read assay was what sequenced the DNA obtained from cultured CD4+ T cells. MiXCR, applied by TCRdb to the PCR reads, yields one record per CDR3 protein. The table shows more than 9,000 distinct CDR3 sequences, with roughly 44% occurring only once. Trimming removed 10 bases at V and 2 bases at J, with 21 bases between. In germline, CDR1 is LNHDA, CDR2 SQIVND (reference sequence). The CDR3 runs to 15 residues. Specified treatment: approximately 11-day PBMC culture with coronavirus spike peptide pools or control peptides (ViraFEST assay). Remarks on this clonotype: The target antigen is unknown.

The rearrangement links TRBV19 to TRBJ2-7; possibly TRBD1 for D (6 bases). This receptor was obtained from a human donor with COVID-19. The material was cultured CD4+ T cells from blood, obtained after SARS-CoV-2 vaccination. In nucleotides, the CDR3 is TGTGCCACCCCGACTGAAGCGACAGGAGCCTACGAGCAGTACTTC. It encodes CATPTEATGAYEQYF.